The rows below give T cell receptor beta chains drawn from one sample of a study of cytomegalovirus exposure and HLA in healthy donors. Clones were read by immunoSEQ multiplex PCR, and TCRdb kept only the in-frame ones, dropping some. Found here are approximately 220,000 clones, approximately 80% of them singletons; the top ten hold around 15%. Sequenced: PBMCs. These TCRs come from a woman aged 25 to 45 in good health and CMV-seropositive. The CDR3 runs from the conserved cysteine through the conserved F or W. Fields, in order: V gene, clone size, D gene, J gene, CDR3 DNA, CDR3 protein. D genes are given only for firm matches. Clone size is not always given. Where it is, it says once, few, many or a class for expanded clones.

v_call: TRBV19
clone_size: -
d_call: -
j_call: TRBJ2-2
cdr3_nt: TGTGCCAGTAGTACCAGACTGGCCACCCCCGGGGAGCTGTTTTTT
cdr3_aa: CASSTRLATPGELFF

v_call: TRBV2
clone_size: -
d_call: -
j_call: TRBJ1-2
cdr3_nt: TGTGCCAGCAGCTCAGACGGGAACTATGGCTACACCTTC
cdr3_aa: CASSSDGNYGYTF

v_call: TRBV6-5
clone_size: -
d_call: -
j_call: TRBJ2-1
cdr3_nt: TGTGCCAGCAGCCCCCATCGGAGCTCCTACAATGAGCAGTTCTTC
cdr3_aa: CASSPHRSSYNEQFF

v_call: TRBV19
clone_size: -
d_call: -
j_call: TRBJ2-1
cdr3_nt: TGTGCCAGTAGTACAGATAGCGGTACGATCTACAATGAGCAGTTCTTC
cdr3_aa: CASSTDSGTIYNEQFF

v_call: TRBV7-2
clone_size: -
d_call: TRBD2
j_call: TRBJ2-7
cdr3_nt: TGTGCCAGCAGCTTTGTTCCGGGAGGGAGCTCCTACGAGCAGTACTTC
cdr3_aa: CASSFVPGGSSYEQYF

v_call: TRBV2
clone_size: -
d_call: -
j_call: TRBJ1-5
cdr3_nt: TGTGCCAGCAGTTCTCACAGTGTTACGGGCAATCAGCCCCAGCATTTT
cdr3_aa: CASSSHSVTGNQPQHF

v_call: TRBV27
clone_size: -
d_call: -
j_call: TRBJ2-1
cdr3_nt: TGTGCCAGCAGTTTAAGCAGAATCTCGGGGAATGAGCAGTTCTTC
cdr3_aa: CASSLSRISGNEQFF

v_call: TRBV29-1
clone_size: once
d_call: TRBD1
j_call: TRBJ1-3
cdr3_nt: TGCAGCGCGTCGCACCTGACAGGGCCAGGAAACACCATATATTTT
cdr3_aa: CSASHLTGPGNTIYF

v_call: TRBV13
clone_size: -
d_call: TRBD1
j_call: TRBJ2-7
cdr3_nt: TGTGCCAGCAGCACCCGGGACAGGGGCGCCCGAGAGCAGTACTTC
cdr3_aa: CASSTRDRGAREQYF

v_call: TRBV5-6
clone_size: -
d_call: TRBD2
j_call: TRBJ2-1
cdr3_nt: TGTGCCAGCGGATCGTCGAGCGGGGGCAATGAGCAGTTCTTC
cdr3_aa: CASGSSSGGNEQFF

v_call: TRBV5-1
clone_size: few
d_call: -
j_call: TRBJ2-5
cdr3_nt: TGCGCCAGCAGCTTGAAAGAGACCCAGTACTTC
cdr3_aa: CASSLKETQYF

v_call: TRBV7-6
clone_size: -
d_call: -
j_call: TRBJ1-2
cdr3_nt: TGTGCCAGCAGCCAAGCCTATAAAGGGTTTCCCTATGGCTACACCTTC
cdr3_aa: CASSQAYKGFPYGYTF

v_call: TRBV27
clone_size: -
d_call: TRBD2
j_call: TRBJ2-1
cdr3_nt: TGTGCCAGCAGTTTTTGGGGGGCGGGAGGTAAGGGCAATGAGCAGTTCTTC
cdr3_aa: CASSFWGAGGKGNEQFF

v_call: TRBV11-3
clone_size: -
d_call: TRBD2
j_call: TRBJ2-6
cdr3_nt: TGTGCCAGCAGCTTACTACCTCCGCGGCTAGCGGGGGCAGGGGCCAACGTCCTGACTTTC
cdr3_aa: CASSLLPPRLAGAGANVLTF

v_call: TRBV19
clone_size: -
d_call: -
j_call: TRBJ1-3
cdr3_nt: TGTGCCAGTAGTAAGGGAACAGGGAGGTTCGGCACCATATATTTT
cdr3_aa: CASSKGTGRFGTIYF